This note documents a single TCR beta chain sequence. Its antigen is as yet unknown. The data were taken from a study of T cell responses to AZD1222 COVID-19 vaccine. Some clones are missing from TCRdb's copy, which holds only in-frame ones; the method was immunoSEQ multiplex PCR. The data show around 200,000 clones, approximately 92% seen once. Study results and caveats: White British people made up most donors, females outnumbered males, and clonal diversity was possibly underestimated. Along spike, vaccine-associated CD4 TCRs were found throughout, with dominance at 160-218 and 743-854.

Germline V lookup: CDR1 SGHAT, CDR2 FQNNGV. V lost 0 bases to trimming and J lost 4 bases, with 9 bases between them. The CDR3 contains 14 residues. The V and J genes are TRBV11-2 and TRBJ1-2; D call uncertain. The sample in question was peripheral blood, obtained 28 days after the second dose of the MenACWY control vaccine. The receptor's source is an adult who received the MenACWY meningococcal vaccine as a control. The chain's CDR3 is CASSLDRTAYGYTF. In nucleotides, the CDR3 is TGTGCCAGCAGCTTAGACAGGACGGCCTATGGCTACACCTTC.